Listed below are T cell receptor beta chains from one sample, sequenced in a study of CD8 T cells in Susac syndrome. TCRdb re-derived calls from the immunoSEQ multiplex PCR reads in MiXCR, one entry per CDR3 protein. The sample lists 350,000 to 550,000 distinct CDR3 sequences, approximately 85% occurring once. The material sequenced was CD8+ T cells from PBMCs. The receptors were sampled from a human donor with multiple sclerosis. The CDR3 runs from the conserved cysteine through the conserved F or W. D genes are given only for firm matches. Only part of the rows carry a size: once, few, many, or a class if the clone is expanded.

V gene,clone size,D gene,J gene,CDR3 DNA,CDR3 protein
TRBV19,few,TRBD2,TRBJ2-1,TGTGCCAGTAGTGGGATCACTAGCGACGAGCAGTTCTTC,CASSGITSDEQFF
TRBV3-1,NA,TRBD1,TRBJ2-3,TGTGCCAGCAGCCAAGGTTGGGACAGAAGCACAGATACGCAGTATTTT,CASSQGWDRSTDTQYF
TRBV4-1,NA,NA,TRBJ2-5,TGCGCCAGCAGCCAAGATTGGGAGTGGAAGACCCAGTACTTC,CASSQDWEWKTQYF
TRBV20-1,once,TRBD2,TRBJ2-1,TGCAGCACCGAGCTAGCGGGGGGGCTGAGTGCCTACAATGAGCAGTTCTTC,CSTELAGGLSAYNEQFF
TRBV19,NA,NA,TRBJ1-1,TGTGCCGTCGAGTCCCGACTCAAGAACACTGAAGCTTTCTTT,CAVESRLKNTEAFF
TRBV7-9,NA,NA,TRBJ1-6,TGTGCCAGCAGCGTAACCAGTTCACCCCTCCACTTT,CASSVTSSPLHF
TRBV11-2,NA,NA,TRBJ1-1,TGTGCCAGCAGCTTGGACAATTTGGCTGAAGCTTTCTTT,CASSLDNLAEAFF
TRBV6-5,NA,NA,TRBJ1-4,TGTGCCAGCAGTTACGCAGCCGGGGCTGAAAAACTGTTTTTT,CASSYAAGAEKLFF
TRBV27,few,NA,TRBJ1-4,TGTGCCAGCAGTTTATCGGGGGCAACTAATGAAAAACTGTTTTTT,CASSLSGATNEKLFF
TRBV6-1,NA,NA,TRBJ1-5,TGTGCCAGCAGTGAAGCTAGGGGGGGCAATCAGCCCCAGCATTTT,CASSEARGGNQPQHF
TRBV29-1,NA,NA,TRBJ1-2,TGCAGCGTTGAAGGCCCAGCAATGTCGGACTATGGCTACACCTTC,CSVEGPAMSDYGYTF
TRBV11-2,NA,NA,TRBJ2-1,TGTGCCAGCAGCCCAACATTAAGTTGGTATGAGCAGTTCTTC,CASSPTLSWYEQFF
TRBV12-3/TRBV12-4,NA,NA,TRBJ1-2,TGTGCCAGCAGTTTAGCGATGGGGTTGGACTATGGCTACACCTTC,CASSLAMGLDYGYTF
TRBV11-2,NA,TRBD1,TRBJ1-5,TGTGCCAGCAGCTTAGGGGTCGCAGGGGGCGCTTCTGACGGCAATCAGCCCCAGCATTTT,CASSLGVAGGASDGNQPQHF
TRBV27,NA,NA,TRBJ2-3,TGTGCCAGCAGTCCCCCGGGACATCTCACAGATACGCAGTATTTT,CASSPPGHLTDTQYF
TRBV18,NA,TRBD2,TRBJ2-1,TGTGCCAGCTCACCGGCTAGCGGGGGATCCTCCTACAATGAGCAGTTCTTC,CASSPASGGSSYNEQFF
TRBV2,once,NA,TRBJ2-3,TGTGCCGCCCAGGACTTCTTGGATACGCAGTATTTT,CAAQDFLDTQYF
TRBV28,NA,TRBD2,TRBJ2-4,TGTGCCAGCAGCCCGGGGGGAGTCAAAAACATTCAGTACTTC,CASSPGGVKNIQYF
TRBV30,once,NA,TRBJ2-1,TGTGCCTGGAGTGGCGTGGGCTACAATGAGCAGTTCTTC,CAWSGVGYNEQFF
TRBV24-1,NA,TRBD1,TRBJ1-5,TGTGCCACCAGTGCCGGGACAGCTGACGGTTTTTGGGGTCAGCCCCAGCATTTT,CATSAGTADGFWGQPQHF
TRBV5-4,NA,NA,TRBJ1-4,TGTGCCAGCAGCCCGCTCGGAACAGACAATGAAAAACTGTTTTTT,CASSPLGTDNEKLFF
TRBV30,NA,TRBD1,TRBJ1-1,TGTGCCTACGGGACAGGGGGGCCTGAAGCTTTCTTT,CAYGTGGPEAFF
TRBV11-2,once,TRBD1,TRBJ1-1,TGTGCCAGCAGCCCTTGGGACAGGAGAATGAACACTGAAGCTTTCTTT,CASSPWDRRMNTEAFF
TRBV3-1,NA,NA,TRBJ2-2,TGTGCCAGCAGCCAAGATACAGGGAGAGGATCCGGGGAGCTGTTTTTT,CASSQDTGRGSGELFF
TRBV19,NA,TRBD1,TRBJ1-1,TGTGCCAGTAGTATAGATCCAATAAGGACAGGGGGAAATGGTTGGAACACTGAAGCTTTCTTT,CASSIDPIRTGGNGWNTEAFF
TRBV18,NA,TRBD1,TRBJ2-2,TGTGCCAGCTCACGGCCAGGGACAGGGCCCTACACCGGGGAGCTGTTTTTT,CASSRPGTGPYTGELFF
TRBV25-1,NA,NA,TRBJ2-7,TGTGCCAGCAGTGAGCACGACACAGGGTCCTACGAGCAGTACTTC,CASSEHDTGSYEQYF
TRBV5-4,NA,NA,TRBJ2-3,TGTGCCAGCAGCTTCAAGTCTGCGGCAGATACGCAGTATTTT,CASSFKSAADTQYF
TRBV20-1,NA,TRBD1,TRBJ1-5,TGCAGTGCTAAGAACAGGGGTTTGGCCGGTCAGCCCCAGCATTTT,CSAKNRGLAGQPQHF
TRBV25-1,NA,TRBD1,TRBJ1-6,TGTGCCAGCAGTGACGGACAGGCGCTTGGTTCACCCCTCCACTTT,CASSDGQALGSPLHF
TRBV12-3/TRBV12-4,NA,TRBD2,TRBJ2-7,TGTGCCAGCAGGCTGACTAGCGGGGGCTACGAGCAGTACTTC,CASRLTSGGYEQYF
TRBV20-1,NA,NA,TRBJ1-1,TGCAGTGCTCAGACAGCGGCCATGCCAGAAGCTTTCTTT,CSAQTAAMPEAFF
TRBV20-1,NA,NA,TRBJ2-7,TGCAGTGCTAGGGGGTCCTCCGGGGGCTCCTACGAGCAGTACTTC,CSARGSSGGSYEQYF
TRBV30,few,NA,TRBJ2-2,TGTGCCTGGAGTGTATGGGACACCGGGGAGCTGTTTTTT,CAWSVWDTGELFF
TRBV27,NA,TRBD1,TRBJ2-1,TGTGCCAGCTGCGAAGGGACAGGGGCCGTCCATGAGCAGTTCTTC,CASCEGTGAVHEQFF
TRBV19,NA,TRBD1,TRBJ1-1,TGTGCCAGTAGGCCGCTGGGACAGGGGAACACTGAAGCTTTCTTT,CASRPLGQGNTEAFF
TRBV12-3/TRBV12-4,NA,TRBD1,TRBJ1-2,TGTGCCAGCAGCCCCGACAGGGACTCTGGCTACACCTTC,CASSPDRDSGYTF
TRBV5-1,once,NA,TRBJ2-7,TGCGCCAGCAGCTTTTACGGGGGGCTCTACGAGCAGTACTTC,CASSFYGGLYEQYF
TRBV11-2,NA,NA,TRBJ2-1,TGTGCCAGCAGCCCCCCCGGGACCAAAGGAGATGAGCAGTTCTTC,CASSPPGTKGDEQFF
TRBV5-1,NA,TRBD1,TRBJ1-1,TGCGCCAGCAGCCCAACCCGACAGGGATGGAACACTGAAGCTTTCTTT,CASSPTRQGWNTEAFF
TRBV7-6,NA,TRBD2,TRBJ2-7,TGTGCCAGCAGCCCCGAGGGCGGGGGGCTCCACTCCTACGAGCAGTACTTC,CASSPEGGGLHSYEQYF